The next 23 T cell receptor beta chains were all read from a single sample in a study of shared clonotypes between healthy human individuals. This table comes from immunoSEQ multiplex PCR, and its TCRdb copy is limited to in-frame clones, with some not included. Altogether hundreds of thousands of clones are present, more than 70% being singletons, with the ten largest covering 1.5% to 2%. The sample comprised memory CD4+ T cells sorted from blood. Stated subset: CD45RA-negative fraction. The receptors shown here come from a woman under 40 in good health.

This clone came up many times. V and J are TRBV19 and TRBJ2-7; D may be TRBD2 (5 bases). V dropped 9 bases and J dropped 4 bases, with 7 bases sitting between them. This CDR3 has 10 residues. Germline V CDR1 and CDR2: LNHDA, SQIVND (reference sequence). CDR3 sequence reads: CASGDYEQYF. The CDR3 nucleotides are TGTGCCAGCGGGGATTACGAGCAGTACTTC.

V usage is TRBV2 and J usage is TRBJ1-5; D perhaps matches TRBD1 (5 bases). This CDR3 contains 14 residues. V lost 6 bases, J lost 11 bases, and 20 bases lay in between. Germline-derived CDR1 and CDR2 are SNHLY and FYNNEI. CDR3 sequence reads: CASRGMGDGSAQHF. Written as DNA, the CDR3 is TGTGCCAGCAGGGGGATGGGGGACGGCTCGGCCCAGCATTTT.

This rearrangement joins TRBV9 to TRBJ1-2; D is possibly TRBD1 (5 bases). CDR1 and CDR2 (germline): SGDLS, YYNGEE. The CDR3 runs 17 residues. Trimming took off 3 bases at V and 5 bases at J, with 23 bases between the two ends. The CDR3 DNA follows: TGTGCCAGCAGCGCCGCGGGACGCCTCCGGGATAGGTATGGCTACACCTTC. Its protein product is CASSAAGRLRDRYGYTF.

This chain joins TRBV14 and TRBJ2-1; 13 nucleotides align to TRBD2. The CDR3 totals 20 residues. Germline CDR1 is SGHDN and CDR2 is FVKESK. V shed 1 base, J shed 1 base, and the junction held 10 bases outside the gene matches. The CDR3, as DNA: TGTGCCAGCAGCCAAGGGGGACTAGCGGGAATATTTGGGTCCTACAATGAGCAGTTCTTC. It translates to CASSQGGLAGIFGSYNEQFF. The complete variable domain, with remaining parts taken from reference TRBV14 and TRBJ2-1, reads EAGVTQFPSHSVIEKGQTVTLRCDPISGHDNLYWYRRVMGKEIKFLLHFVKESKQDESGMPNNRFLAERTGGTYSTLKVQPAELEDSGVYFCASSQGGLAGIFGSYNEQFFGPGTRLTVL.

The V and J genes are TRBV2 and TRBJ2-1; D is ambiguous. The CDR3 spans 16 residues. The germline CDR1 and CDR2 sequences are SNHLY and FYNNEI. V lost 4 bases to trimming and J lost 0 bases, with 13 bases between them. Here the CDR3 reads CASSGRRLSSYNEQFF. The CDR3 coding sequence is TGTGCCAGCAGTGGTAGACGCCTAAGCTCCTACAATGAGCAGTTCTTC.

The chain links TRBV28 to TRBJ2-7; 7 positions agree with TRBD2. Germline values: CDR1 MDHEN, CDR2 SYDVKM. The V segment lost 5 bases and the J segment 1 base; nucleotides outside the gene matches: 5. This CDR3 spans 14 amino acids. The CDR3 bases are TGTGCCAGCAGTGAACCTAGCGGTTCCTACGAGCAGTACTTC. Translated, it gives CASSEPSGSYEQYF.

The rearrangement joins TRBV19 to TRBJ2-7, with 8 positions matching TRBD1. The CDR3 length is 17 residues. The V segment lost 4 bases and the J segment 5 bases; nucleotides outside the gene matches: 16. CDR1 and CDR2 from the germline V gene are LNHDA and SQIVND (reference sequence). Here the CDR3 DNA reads TGTGCCAGTAGTAACGGACAGGGCACCCCTAATCTCGACGAGCAGTACTTC. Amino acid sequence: CASSNGQGTPNLDEQYF. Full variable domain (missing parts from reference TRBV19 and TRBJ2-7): DGGITQSPKYLFRKEGQNVTLSCEQNLNHDAMYWYRQDPGQGLRLIYYSQIVNDFQKGDIAEGYSVSREKKESFPLTVTSAQKNPTAFYLCASSNGQGTPNLDEQYFGPGTRLTVT.

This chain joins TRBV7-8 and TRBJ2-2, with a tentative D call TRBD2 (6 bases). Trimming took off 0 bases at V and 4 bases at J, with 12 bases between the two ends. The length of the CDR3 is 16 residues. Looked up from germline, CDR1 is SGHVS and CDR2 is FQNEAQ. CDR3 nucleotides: TGTGCCAGCAGCTTAGCCCAGGGAGGTGGCACCGGGGAGCTGTTTTTT. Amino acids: CASSLAQGGGTGELFF.

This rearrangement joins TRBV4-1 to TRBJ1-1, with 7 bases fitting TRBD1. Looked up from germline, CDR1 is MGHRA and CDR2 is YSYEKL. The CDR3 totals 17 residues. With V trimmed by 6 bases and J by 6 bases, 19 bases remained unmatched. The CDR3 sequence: CASRPGVTGPPPPEAFF. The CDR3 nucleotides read TGCGCCAGCAGGCCAGGAGTGACAGGGCCACCTCCTCCTGAAGCTTTCTTT.

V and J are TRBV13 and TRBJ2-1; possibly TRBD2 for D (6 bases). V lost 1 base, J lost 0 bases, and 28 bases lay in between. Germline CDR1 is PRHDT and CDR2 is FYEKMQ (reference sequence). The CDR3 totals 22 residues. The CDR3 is CASSLEGRFVGRGLSSYNEQFF. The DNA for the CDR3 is TGTGCCAGCAGCTTAGAGGGTCGATTTGTAGGGCGGGGACTTAGCTCCTACAATGAGCAGTTCTTC. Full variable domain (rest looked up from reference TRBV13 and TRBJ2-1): AAGVIQSPRHLIKEKRETATLKCYPIPRHDTVYWYQQGPGQDPQFLISFYEKMQSDKGSIPDRFSAQQFSDYHSELNMSSLELGDSALYFCASSLEGRFVGRGLSSYNEQFFGPGTRLTVL.

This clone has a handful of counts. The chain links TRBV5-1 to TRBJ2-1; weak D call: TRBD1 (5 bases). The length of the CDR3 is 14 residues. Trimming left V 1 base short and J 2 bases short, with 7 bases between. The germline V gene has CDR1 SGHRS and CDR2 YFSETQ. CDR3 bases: TGCGCCAGCAGCTTGACAGGAGCCTACAATGAGCAGTTCTTC. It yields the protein CASSLTGAYNEQFF.

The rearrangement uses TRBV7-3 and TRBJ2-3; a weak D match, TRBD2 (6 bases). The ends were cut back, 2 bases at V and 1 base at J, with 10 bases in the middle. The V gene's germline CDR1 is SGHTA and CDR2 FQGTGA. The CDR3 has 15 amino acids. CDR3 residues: CASSLSGLRTDTQYF. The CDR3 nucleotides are TGTGCCAGCAGCTTATCAGGACTACGCACAGATACGCAGTATTTT.

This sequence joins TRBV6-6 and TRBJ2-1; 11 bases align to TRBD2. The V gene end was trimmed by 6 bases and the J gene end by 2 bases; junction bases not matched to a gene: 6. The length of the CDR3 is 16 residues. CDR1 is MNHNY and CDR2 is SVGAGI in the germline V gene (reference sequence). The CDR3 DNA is TGTGCCAGCAGGTCAACGACTAGCGGGACCTACAATGAGCAGTTCTTC. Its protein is CASRSTTSGTYNEQFF.

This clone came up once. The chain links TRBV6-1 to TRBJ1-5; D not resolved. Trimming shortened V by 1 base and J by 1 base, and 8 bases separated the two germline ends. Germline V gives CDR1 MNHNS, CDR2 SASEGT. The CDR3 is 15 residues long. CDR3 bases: TGTGCCAGCAGTGAAGGCCCGGGGAGCAATCAGCCCCAGCATTTT. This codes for CASSEGPGSNQPQHF.

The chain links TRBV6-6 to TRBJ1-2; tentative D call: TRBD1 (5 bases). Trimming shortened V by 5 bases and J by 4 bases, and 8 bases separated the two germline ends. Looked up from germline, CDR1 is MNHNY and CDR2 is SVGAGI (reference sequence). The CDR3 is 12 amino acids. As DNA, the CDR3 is TGTGCCAGCAGTCAAGACAGCTATGGCTACACCTTC. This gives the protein CASSQDSYGYTF.

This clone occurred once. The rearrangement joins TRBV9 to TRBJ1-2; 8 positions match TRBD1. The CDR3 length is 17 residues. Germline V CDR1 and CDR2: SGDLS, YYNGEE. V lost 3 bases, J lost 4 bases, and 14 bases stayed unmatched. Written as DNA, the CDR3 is TGTGCCAGCAGCGATGACAGGGGACGGGGCATCCTCTATGGCTACACCTTC. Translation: CASSDDRGRGILYGYTF.

CDR3 sequence: CASSYSPRVQADTQYF. As DNA, the CDR3 is TGTGCCAGCAGTTATTCCCCCCGGGTACAGGCAGATACGCAGTATTTT. The rearrangement links TRBV6-7 to TRBJ2-3, with TRBD1 as a possible D gene (5 bases). TRBV6-7 is an ORF; its function is uncertain. This CDR3 spans 16 amino acids. With 3 bases removed from V and 4 bases from J, the gap between germline ends came to 17 bases.

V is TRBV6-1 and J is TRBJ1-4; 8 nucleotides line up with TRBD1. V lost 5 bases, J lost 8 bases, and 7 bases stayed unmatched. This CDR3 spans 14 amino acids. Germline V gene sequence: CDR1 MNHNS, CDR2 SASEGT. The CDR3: CASSLDREDEKLFF. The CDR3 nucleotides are TGTGCCAGCAGTTTGGACAGGGAAGACGAAAAACTGTTTTTT.

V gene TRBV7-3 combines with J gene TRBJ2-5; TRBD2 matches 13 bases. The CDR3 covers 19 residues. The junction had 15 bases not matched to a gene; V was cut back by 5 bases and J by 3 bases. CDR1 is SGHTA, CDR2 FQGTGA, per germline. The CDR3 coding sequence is TGTGCCAGCAGCCTGGCGATTGGACTAGCGGGAGTTGGGGAAGAGACCCAGTACTTC. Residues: CASSLAIGLAGVGEETQYF.

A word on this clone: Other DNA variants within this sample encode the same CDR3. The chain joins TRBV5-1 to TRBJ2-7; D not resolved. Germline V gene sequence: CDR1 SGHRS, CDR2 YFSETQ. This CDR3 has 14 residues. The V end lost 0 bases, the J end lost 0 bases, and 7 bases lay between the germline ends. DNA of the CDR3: TGCGCCAGCAGCTTGGTAGGTGCCTCCTACGAGCAGTACTTC. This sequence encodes CASSLVGASYEQYF.

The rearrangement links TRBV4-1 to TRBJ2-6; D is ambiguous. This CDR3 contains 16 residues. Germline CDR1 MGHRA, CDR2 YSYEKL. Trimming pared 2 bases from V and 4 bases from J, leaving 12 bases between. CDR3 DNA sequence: TGCGCCAGCAGCCAATTGCAAGGGTACGGGGCCAACGTCCTGACTTTC. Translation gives CASSQLQGYGANVLTF.

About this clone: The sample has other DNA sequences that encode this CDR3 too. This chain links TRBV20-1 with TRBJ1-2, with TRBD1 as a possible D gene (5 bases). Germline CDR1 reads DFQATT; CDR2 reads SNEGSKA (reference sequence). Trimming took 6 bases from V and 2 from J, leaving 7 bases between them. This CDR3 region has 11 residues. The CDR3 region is CSAGENYGYTF. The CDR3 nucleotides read TGCAGTGCGGGGGAAAACTATGGCTACACCTTC.

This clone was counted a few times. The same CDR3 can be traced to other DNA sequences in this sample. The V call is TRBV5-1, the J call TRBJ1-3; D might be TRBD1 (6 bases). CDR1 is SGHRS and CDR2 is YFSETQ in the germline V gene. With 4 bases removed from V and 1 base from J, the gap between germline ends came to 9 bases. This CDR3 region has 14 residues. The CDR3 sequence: CASSPGTSGNTIYF. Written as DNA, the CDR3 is TGCGCCAGCAGCCCGGGGACATCTGGAAACACCATATATTTT.